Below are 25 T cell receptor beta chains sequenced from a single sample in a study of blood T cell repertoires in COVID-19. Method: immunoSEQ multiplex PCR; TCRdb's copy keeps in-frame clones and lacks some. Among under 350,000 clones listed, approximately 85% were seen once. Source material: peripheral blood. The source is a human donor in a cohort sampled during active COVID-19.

The CDR3 spells CASSSSATNEKLFF. The DNA for the CDR3 is TGTGCCAGCAGTTCCAGTGCAACTAATGAAAAACTGTTTTTT. The chain couples TRBV6-5 to TRBJ1-4; D not resolved. The germline V gene encodes CDR1 MNHEY and CDR2 SVGAGI. The CDR3 is 14 amino acids. With 4 bases removed from V and 0 bases from J, the gap between germline ends came to 6 bases.

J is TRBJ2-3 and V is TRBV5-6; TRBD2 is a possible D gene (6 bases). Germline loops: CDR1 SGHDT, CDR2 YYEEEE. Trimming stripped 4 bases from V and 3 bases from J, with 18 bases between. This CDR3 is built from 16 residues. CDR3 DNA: TGTGCCAGCAGCATTGGCGTCGGGAGTGTAACAGATACGCAGTATTTT. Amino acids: CASSIGVGSVTDTQYF.

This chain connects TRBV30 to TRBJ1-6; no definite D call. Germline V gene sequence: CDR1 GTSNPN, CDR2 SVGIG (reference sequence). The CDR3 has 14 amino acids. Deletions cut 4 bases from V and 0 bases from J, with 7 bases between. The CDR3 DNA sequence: TGTGCCTGGATGTTGAGCTCCTATAATTCACCCCTCCACTTT. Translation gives CAWMLSSYNSPLHF.

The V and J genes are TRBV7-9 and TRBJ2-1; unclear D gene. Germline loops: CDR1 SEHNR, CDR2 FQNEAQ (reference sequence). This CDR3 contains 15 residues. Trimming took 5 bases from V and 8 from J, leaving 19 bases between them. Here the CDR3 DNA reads TGTGCCAGCAGCCTGGATACTACCTTTACGGATGAGCAGTTCTTC. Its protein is CASSLDTTFTDEQFF.

The CDR3 DNA reads as TGTGCCAGCATCGAATCCGGGGGGAACACTGAAGCTTTCTTT. Its translation is CASIESGGNTEAFF. V usage is TRBV27 and J usage is TRBJ1-1; D perhaps matches TRBD1 (5 bases). The CDR3 is made up of 14 amino acids. Trimming cost V 7 bases and J 1 base, with 13 bases left between them. Germline CDR1 MNHEY, CDR2 SMNVEV (reference sequence).

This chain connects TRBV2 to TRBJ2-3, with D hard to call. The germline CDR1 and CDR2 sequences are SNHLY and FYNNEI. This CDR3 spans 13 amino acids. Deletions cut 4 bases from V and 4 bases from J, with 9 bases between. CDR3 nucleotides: TGTGCCAGCAGTGGCTTCGTAGCAGATACGCAGTATTTT. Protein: CASSGFVADTQYF.

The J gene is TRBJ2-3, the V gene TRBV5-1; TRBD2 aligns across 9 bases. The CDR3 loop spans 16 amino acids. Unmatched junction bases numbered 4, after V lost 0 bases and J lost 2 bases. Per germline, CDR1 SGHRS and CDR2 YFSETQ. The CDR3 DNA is TGCGCCAGCAGCTTGGTGCCTAGCGGGAACACAGATACGCAGTATTTT. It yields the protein CASSLVPSGNTDTQYF.

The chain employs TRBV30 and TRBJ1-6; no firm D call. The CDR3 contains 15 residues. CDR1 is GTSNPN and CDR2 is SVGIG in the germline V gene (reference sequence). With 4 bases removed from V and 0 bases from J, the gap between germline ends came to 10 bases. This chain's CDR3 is CAWIQGSSYNSPLHF. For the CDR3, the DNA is TGTGCCTGGATCCAAGGGAGCTCCTATAATTCACCCCTCCACTTT. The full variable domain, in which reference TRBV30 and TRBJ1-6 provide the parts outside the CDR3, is SQTIHQWPATLVQPVGSPLSLECTVEGTSNPNLYWYRQAAGRGLQLLFYSVGIGQISSEVPQNLSASRPQDRQFILSSKKLLLSDSGFYLCAWIQGSSYNSPLHFGNGTRLTVT.

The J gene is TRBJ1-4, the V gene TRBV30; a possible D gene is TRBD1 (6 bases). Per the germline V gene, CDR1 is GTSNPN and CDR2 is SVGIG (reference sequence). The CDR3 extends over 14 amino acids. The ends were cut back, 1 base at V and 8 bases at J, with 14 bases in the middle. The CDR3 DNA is TGTGCCTGGAGTGCGAGCCCCACAGGGGAAAAACTGTTTTTT. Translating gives CAWSASPTGEKLFF.

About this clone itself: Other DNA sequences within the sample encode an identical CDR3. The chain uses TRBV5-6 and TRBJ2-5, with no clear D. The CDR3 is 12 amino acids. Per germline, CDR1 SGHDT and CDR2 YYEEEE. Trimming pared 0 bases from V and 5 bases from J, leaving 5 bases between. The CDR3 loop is CASSLGAETQYF. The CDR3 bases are TGTGCCAGCAGCTTGGGGGCGGAGACCCAGTACTTC. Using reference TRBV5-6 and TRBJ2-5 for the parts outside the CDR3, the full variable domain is DAGVTQSPTHLIKTRGQQVTLRCSPKSGHDTVSWYQQALGQGPQFIFQYYEEEERQRGNFPDRFSGHQFPNYSSELNVNALLLGDSALYLCASSLGAETQYFGPGTRLLVL.

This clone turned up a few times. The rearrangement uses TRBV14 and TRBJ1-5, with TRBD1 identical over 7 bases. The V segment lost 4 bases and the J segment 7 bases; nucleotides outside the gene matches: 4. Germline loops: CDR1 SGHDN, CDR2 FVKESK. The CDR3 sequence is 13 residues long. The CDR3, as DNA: TGTGCCAGCAGCCCAGGGGGTCGGCAGCCCCAGCATTTT. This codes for CASSPGGRQPQHF.

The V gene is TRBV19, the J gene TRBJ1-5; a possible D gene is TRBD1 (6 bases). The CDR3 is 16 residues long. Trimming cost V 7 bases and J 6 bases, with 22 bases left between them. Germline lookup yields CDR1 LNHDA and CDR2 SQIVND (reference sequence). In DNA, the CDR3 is TGTGCCAGTACCCCTCTCACAGGGTCATCAATTCAGCCCCAGCATTTT. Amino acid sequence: CASTPLTGSSIQPQHF.

The CDR3 DNA follows: TGTGCCAGCAGCTTATTAAACCAGGCGGGTACGCAGTATTTT. It codes for CASSLLNQAGTQYF. This chain links TRBV7-3 with TRBJ2-3, with D perhaps TRBD2 (5 bases). V lost 2 bases and J 8 bases, leaving 14 bases between the germline ends. CDR1 and CDR2 from the germline V gene are SGHTA and FQGTGA. This CDR3 region has 14 residues.

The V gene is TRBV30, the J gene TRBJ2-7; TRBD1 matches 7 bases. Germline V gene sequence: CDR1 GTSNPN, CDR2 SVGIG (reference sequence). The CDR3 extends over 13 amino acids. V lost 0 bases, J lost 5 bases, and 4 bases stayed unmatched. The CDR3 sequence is CAWSVTGAHEQYF. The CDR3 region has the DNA TGTGCCTGGAGTGTTACAGGGGCTCACGAGCAGTACTTC.

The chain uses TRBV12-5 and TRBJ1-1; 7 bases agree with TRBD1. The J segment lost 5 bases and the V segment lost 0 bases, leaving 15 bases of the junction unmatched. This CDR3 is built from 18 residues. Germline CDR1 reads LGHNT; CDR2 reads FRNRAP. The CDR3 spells CASGLVSRNKGARTEAFF. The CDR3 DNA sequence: TGTGCTAGTGGTTTGGTAAGCAGGAACAAGGGGGCGCGAACTGAAGCTTTCTTT.

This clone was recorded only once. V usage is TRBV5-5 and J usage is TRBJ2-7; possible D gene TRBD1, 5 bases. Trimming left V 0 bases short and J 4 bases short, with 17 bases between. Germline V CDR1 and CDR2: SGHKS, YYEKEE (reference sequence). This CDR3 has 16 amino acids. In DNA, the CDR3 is TGTGCCAGCAGCTTGGGTTTGACAGCGAGCTCATACGAGCAGTACTTC. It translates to CASSLGLTASSYEQYF.

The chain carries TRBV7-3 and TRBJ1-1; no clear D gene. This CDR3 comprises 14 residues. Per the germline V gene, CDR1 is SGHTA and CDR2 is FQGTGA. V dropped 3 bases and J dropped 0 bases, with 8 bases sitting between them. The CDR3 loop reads CASSFGGLNTEAFF. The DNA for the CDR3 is TGTGCCAGCAGCTTTGGCGGGTTGAACACTGAAGCTTTCTTT.

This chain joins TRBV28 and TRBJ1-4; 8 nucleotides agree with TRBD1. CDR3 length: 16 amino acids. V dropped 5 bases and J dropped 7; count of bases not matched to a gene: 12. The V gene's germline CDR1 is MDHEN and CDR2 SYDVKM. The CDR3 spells CASSPSGGPRGEKLFF. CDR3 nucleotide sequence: TGTGCCAGCAGTCCTTCAGGGGGCCCTAGGGGTGAAAAACTGTTTTTT. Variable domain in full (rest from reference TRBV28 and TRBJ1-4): DVKVTQSSRYLVKRTGEKVFLECVQDMDHENMFWYRQDPGLGLRLIYFSYDVKMKEKGDIPEGYSVSREKKERFSLILESASTNQTSMYLCASSPSGGPRGEKLFFGSGTQLSVL.

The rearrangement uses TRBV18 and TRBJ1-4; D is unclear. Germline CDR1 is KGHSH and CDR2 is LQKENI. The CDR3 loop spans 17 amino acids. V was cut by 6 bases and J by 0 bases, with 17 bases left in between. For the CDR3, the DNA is TGTGCCAGCTCTCCCACGGGTGGTCTTGCAACTAATGAAAAACTGTTTTTT. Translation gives CASSPTGGLATNEKLFF.

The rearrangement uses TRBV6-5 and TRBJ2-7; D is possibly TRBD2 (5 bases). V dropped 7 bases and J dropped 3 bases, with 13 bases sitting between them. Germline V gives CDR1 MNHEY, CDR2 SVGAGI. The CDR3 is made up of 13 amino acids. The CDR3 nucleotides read TGTGCCAGCAACTGGGGAGATAACTACGAGCAGTACTTC. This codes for CASNWGDNYEQYF.

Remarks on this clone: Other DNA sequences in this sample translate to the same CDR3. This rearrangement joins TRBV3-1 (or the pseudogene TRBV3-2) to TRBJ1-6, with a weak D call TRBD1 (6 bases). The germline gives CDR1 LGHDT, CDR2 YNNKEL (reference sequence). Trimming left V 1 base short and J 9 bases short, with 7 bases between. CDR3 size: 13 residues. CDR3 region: CASSQGGGSPLHF. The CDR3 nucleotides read TGTGCCAGCAGCCAAGGAGGGGGTTCACCCCTCCACTTT.

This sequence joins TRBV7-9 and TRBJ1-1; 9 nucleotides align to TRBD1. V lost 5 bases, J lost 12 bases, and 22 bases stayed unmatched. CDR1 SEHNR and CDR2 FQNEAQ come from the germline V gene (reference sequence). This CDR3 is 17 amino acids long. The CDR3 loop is CASSPDLGQGGGRGTFF. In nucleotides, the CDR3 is TGTGCCAGCAGCCCTGACCTGGGACAGGGAGGTGGACGCGGAACTTTCTTT.

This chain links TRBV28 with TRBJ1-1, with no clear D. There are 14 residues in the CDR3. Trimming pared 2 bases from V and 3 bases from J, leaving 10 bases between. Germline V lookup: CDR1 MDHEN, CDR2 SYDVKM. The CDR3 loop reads CASSLPQTDTEAFF. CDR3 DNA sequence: TGTGCCAGCAGTTTACCTCAAACGGACACTGAAGCTTTCTTT.

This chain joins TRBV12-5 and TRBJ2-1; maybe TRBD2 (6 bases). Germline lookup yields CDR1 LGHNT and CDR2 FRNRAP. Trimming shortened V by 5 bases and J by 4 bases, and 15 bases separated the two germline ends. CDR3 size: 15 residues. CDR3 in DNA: TGTGCTAGTGGTCGAGGGGACTCTGGGTACAATGAGCAGTTCTTC. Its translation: CASGRGDSGYNEQFF. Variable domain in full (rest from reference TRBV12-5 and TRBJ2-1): DARVTQTPRHKVTEMGQEVTMRCQPILGHNTVFWYRQTMMQGLELLAYFRNRAPLDDSGMPKDRFSAEMPDATLATLKIQPSEPRDSAVYFCASGRGDSGYNEQFFGPGTRLTVL.

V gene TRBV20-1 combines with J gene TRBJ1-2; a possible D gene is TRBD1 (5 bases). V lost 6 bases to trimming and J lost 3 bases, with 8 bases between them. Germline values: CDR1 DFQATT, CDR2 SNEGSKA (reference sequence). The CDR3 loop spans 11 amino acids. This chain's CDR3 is CSAGGYYGYTF. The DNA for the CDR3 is TGCAGTGCCGGGGGTTACTATGGCTACACCTTC.